This TCR beta chain was identified during a study of control samples from healthy donors and cancer patients. Method: immunoSEQ multiplex PCR; TCRdb's copy keeps in-frame clones and lacks some. The table includes more than 80,000 clones, approximately 93% detected once. This TCR derives from a man aged 18 to 29 in good health. The sequencing input was blood.

CDR3 region: CASSLSNEQFF. The CDR3 bases are TGTGCCAGCAGCTTATCGAATGAGCAGTTCTTC. The chain is built from TRBV7-9 and TRBJ2-1; D not certain. The germline CDR1 and CDR2 sequences are SEHNR and FQNEAQ (reference sequence). The V gene lost 2 bases and the J gene lost 7 bases, with 3 bases spanning the gap. The CDR3 runs 11 residues.